This T cell receptor (beta chain) emerged from a study of shared clonotypes between healthy human individuals. Each replicate PCR on the sorted subsets used about 220 ng DNA (around 30,000 T cell genomes). Only in-frame clones appear in the TCRdb table, and some are missing; sequencing was by immunoSEQ multiplex PCR. In the table there are roughly 720,000 clones, around 90% of which are singletons. In germline, CDR1 is SGHRS, CDR2 YFSETQ. The CDR3 spans 15 residues. V shed 4 bases and J shed 7 bases, with 18 bases lying between them. Study-wide points: The sampled material consisted only of blood, and tissue repertoires are likely to differ. Rarefaction demonstrated incomplete sorted-subset sequencing despite large depth.

On this clone itself: Its antigen is undetermined.

The authors combined CD45RO+ cells with CCR7-negative CD45RA+ TemRA cells as CD8 memory. The specimen was memory CD8+ T cells from PBMCs. The subset here: CD45RO+ cells pooled with CCR7-negative TemRA cells. The genes are TRBV5-1 and TRBJ2-4, with D maybe TRBD1 (6 bases). This TCR derives from a man aged 18 to 29 in good health. Some clones in this sample may be carry-over from other donors' samples. The CDR3 reads CASSPQDSGLNIQYF. The CDR3 DNA sequence: TGCGCCAGCAGCCCGCAGGACAGCGGCTTGAACATTCAGTACTTC.